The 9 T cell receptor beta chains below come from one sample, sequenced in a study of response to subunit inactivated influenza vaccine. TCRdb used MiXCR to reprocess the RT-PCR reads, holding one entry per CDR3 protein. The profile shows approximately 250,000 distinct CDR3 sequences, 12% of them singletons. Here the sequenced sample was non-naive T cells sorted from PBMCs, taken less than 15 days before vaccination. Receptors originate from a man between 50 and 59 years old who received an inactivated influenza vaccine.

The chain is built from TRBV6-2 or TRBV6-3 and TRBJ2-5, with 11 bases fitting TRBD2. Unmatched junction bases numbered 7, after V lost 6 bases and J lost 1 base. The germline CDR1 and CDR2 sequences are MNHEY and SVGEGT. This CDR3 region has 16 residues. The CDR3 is CASSLPSGGIQETQYF. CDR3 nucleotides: TGTGCCAGCAGCCTCCCTAGCGGGGGGATCCAAGAGACCCAGTACTTC.

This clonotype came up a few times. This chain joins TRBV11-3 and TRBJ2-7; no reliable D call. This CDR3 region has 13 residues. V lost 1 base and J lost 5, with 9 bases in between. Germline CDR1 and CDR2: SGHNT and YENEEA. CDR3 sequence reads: CASSLGQFHEQYF. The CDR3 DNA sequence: TGTGCCAGCAGCTTAGGACAATTCCACGAGCAGTACTTC.

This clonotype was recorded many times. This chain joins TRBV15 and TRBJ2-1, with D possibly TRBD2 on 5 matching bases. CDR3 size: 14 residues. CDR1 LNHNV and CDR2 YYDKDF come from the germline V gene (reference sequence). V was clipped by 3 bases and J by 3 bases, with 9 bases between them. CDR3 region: CATSRGANYNEQFF. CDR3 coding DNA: TGTGCCACCAGCAGGGGAGCGAACTACAATGAGCAGTTCTTC.

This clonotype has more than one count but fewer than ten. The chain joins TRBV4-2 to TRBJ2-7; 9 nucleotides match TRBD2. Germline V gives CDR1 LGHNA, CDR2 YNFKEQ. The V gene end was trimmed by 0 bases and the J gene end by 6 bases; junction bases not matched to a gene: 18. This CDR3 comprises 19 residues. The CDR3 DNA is TGTGCCAGCAGCCAAGATCCCCTTTGGGGTAGCGGGAGATTTGGCGAGCAGTACTTC. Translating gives CASSQDPLWGSGRFGEQYF.

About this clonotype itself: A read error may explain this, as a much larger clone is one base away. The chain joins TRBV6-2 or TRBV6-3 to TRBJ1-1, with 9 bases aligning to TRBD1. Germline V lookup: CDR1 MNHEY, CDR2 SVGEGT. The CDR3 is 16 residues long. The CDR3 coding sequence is TGTGCCAGCAGTTACAAACAGGGGGCTAGGTGGACTGAAGCTCTCTTT. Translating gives CASSYKQGARWTEALF.

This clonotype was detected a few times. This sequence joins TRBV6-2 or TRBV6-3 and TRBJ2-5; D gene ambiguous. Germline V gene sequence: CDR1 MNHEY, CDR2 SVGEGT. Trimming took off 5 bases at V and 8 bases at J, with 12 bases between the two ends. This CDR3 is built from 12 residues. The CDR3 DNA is TGTGCCAGCAGTGCCCCAGGTCTAACCCAGTACTTC. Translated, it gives CASSAPGLTQYF.

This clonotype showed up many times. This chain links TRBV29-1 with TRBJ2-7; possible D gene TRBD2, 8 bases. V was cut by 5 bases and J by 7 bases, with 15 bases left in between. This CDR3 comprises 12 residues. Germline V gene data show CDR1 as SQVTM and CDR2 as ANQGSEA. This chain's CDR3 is CSVSGGGREQYF. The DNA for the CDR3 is TGCAGCGTTTCGGGAGGGGGCCGGGAGCAGTACTTC.

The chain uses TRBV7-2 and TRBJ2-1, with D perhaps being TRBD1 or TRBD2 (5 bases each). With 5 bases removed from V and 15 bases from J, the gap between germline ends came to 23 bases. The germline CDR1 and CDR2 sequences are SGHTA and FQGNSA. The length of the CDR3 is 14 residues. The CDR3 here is CASSSLKNGGMAFF. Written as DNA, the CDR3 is TGTGCCAGCAGCAGCCTTAAAAATGGGGGAATGGCGTTCTTC.

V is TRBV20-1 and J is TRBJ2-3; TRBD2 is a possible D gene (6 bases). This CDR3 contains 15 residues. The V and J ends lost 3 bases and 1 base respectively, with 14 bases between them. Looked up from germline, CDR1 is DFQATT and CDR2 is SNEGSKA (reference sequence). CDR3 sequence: CSASQEGRGTDTQYF. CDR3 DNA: TGCAGTGCTAGTCAGGAGGGAAGGGGCACAGATACGCAGTATTTT.